Presented here are 24 T cell receptor beta chains from one specimen sequenced in a study of blood T cell repertoires in COVID-19. Assay: immunoSEQ multiplex PCR; the TCRdb copy retains only in-frame clones and omits some. The table records some 250,000 clones, around 89% of them present only once. Source material: PBMCs or T cells enriched from blood (not recorded which). These receptors originate from a middle-aged man who had recovered from COVID-19.

V is TRBV28 and J is TRBJ1-2; D ambiguous. Germline CDR1 reads MDHEN; CDR2 reads SYDVKM. The CDR3 runs to 12 residues. Trimming stripped 0 bases from V and 14 bases from J, with 13 bases between. For the CDR3, the DNA is TGTGCCAGCAGTTTATGGGAGTTCGGCAGTACCTTC. Translating it yields CASSLWEFGSTF.

The chain joins TRBV7-2 to TRBJ1-5, with TRBD1 matching over 7 bases. CDR3 length: 15 residues. CDR1 is SGHTA, CDR2 FQGNSA, per germline. V lost 4 bases to trimming and J lost 4 bases; unmatched junction nucleotides: 7. Here the CDR3 DNA reads TGTGCCAGCAGCTCTAGGACAGGCTCGAATCAGCCCCAGCATTTT. It encodes CASSSRTGSNQPQHF.

The V call is TRBV7-9, the J call TRBJ1-5; a weak D match, TRBD1 (5 bases). The CDR3 length is 15 residues. Trimming removed 1 base at V and 6 bases at J, with 13 bases between. The germline V gene has CDR1 SEHNR and CDR2 FQNEAQ (reference sequence). As DNA, the CDR3 is TGTGCCAGCAGCTTAGTCGGTCCAGGGTTTCAGCCCCAGCATTTT. Translation: CASSLVGPGFQPQHF.

This clone has just one count. The gene calls are TRBV5-4 and TRBJ2-1, with TRBD1 identical over 11 bases. The CDR3 sequence is 15 residues long. CDR1 and CDR2 from the germline V gene are SGHNT and YYREEE (reference sequence). J lost 10 bases, V lost 2 bases, and 8 bases had no gene match. The CDR3 loop is CASSFKGQGVWEQFF. CDR3 nucleotide sequence: TGTGCCAGCAGCTTTAAGGGACAGGGGGTATGGGAGCAGTTCTTC.

The chain employs TRBV9 and TRBJ1-1, with D perhaps TRBD1 (6 bases). This CDR3 contains 14 residues. The germline V gene encodes CDR1 SGDLS and CDR2 YYNGEE. The V and J ends lost 4 bases and 3 bases respectively, with 13 bases between them. The chain's CDR3 is CASSFGYRDTEAFF. The CDR3 DNA is TGTGCCAGCAGCTTCGGGTACAGGGACACTGAAGCTTTCTTT.

This clone was counted only a few times. The J gene is TRBJ1-2, the V gene TRBV9, with D maybe TRBD1 (5 bases). The germline V gene has CDR1 SGDLS and CDR2 YYNGEE. The CDR3 has 16 residues. V lost 4 bases and J lost 2, with 18 bases in between. Written as DNA, the CDR3 is TGTGCCAGCAGCACCCGACAGATTTGGGGCAACTATGGCTACACCTTC. As protein: CASSTRQIWGNYGYTF. Filled out from reference TRBV9 and TRBJ1-2, the complete variable domain reads DSGVTQTPKHLITATGQRVTLRCSPRSGDLSVYWYQQSLDQGLQFLIQYYNGEERAKGNILERFSAQQFPDLHSELNLSSLELGDSALYFCASSTRQIWGNYGYTFGSGTRLTVV.

The chain couples TRBV11-2 to TRBJ2-1; 9 positions match TRBD2. Germline lookup yields CDR1 SGHAT and CDR2 FQNNGV. The CDR3 totals 15 residues. V lost 6 bases, J lost 4 bases, and 7 bases stayed unmatched. CDR3 sequence: CASRQIAGDYNEQFF. CDR3 bases: TGTGCCAGCAGACAAATAGCGGGGGATTACAATGAGCAGTTCTTC.

This clone has just a few counts. V usage is TRBV6-5 and J usage is TRBJ2-1, with TRBD1 matching 7 bases. The CDR3 runs 14 residues. CDR1 is MNHEY, CDR2 SVGAGI, per germline. Trimming removed 1 base from V and 6 bases from J; junction bases left unmatched: 3. The CDR3: CASSYLTGSNEQFF. In nucleotides, the CDR3 is TGTGCCAGCAGTTACTTGACAGGGAGCAATGAGCAGTTCTTC.

The genes are TRBV25-1 and TRBJ1-1; possible D gene TRBD1, 6 bases. The CDR3 is 15 residues long. The germline gives CDR1 MGHDK, CDR2 SYGVNS. V was clipped by 1 base and J by 6 bases, with 15 bases between them. CDR3 residues: CASSESRGGASEAFF. CDR3 sequence (DNA): TGTGCCAGCAGTGAATCTCGGGGGGGGGCATCTGAAGCTTTCTTT.

This clone was picked up one time. J is TRBJ2-3 and V is TRBV2; maybe TRBD2 (5 bases). The CDR3 has 14 residues. Trimming left V 4 bases short and J 6 bases short, with 14 bases between. Germline CDR1 and CDR2: SNHLY and FYNNEI. CDR3 protein: CASSGAGRVDTQYF. The DNA of the CDR3 is TGTGCCAGCAGTGGGGCGGGTCGGGTGGATACGCAGTATTTT.

The V gene is TRBV14, the J gene TRBJ2-7; 7 bases align to TRBD2. V was clipped by 2 bases and J by 1 base; unmatched bases: 11. Germline lookup yields CDR1 SGHDN and CDR2 FVKESK. The CDR3 consists of 17 residues. The CDR3 region has the DNA TGTGCCAGCAGCCAAAAATTTCTAGCGGACATTTCCTACGAGCAGTACTTC. Translating it yields CASSQKFLADISYEQYF.

The chain links TRBV12-5 to TRBJ1-1, with TRBD1 matching 7 bases. This CDR3 has 13 residues. V shed 1 base, J shed 11 bases, and the junction held 7 bases outside the gene matches. Germline values: CDR1 LGHNT, CDR2 FRNRAP. Written as DNA, the CDR3 is TGTGCTAGTGGTTTGGGGACAGGACCGATGGCTTTCTTT. Its protein product is CASGLGTGPMAFF. Complete variable domain (other parts from reference TRBV12-5 and TRBJ1-1): DARVTQTPRHKVTEMGQEVTMRCQPILGHNTVFWYRQTMMQGLELLAYFRNRAPLDDSGMPKDRFSAEMPDATLATLKIQPSEPRDSAVYFCASGLGTGPMAFFGQGTRLTVV.

The chain employs TRBV9 and TRBJ1-1; D gene uncertain. This CDR3 has 15 amino acids. Trimming removed 2 bases from V and 3 bases from J, with 14 bases in between. CDR1 and CDR2 (germline): SGDLS, YYNGEE. The CDR3 region has the DNA TGTGCCAGCAGCGTCTCGGCAGGTCTATACACTGAAGCTTTCTTT. It encodes CASSVSAGLYTEAFF.

This sequence joins TRBV27 and TRBJ1-5; D perhaps matches TRBD1 (5 bases). The CDR3 has 14 residues. Per the germline V gene, CDR1 is MNHEY and CDR2 is SMNVEV (reference sequence). The V end was cut by 4 bases, the J end by 1 base, with 8 bases between. The CDR3 DNA is TGTGCCAGCAGTTGGGGGGGGAGCAATCAGCCCCAGCATTTT. This codes for CASSWGGSNQPQHF.

The chain is built from TRBV2 and TRBJ1-2; D possibly corresponds to TRBD1 (5 bases). Trimming shortened V by 3 bases and J by 4 bases, and 15 bases separated the two germline ends. The CDR3 is 15 amino acids. The germline V gene has CDR1 SNHLY and CDR2 FYNNEI. The CDR3 bases are TGTGCCAGCAGTGAGGACCCAGGGCCGCTCTATGGCTACACCTTC. This codes for CASSEDPGPLYGYTF.

This clone has only one observation. The genes are TRBV19 and TRBJ1-5; 7 bases are a match to TRBD1. Germline CDR1 is LNHDA and CDR2 is SQIVND (reference sequence). This CDR3 is 20 amino acids long. Trimming at V came to 3 bases and at J to 0 bases, leaving 17 bases not matched to a gene. The CDR3 coding sequence is TGTGCCAGTAGTATCATGACACGTAGCGGGACAGCCTTTAGCAATCAGCCCCAGCATTTT. It is translated as CASSIMTRSGTAFSNQPQHF.

This chain joins TRBV11-2 and TRBJ2-3; 8 nucleotides line up with TRBD2. V lost 8 bases and J lost 4; bases outside the gene matches: 5. The CDR3 is 13 amino acids. CDR1 is SGHAT and CDR2 is FQNNGV in the germline V gene. The CDR3 loop reads CASREGGPDTQYF. DNA for the CDR3: TGTGCCAGCCGGGAGGGAGGTCCAGATACGCAGTATTTT.

This chain uses TRBV7-3 with TRBJ2-7, with D possibly TRBD1 on 6 matching bases. Trimming removed 0 bases from V and 4 bases from J, with 13 bases in between. The CDR3 runs to 15 residues. Germline V gene sequence: CDR1 SGHTA, CDR2 FQGTGA. The CDR3 here is CASSLTQVDRYEQYF. The CDR3 coding sequence is TGTGCCAGCAGCTTAACGCAGGTTGACAGGTACGAGCAGTACTTC.

The sample holds one count of this clone. V usage is TRBV2 and J usage is TRBJ2-2, with TRBD2 matching 7 bases. The CDR3 totals 16 residues. V gave up 6 bases and J gave up 0 bases; unmatched junction bases: 7. Germline V gene data show CDR1 as SNHLY and CDR2 as FYNNEI. The CDR3 DNA reads as TGTGCCAGCAGCGGGAGACTAGCAGCGAACACCGGGGAGCTGTTTTTT. The encoded protein is CASSGRLAANTGELFF.

The chain employs TRBV6-6 and TRBJ1-1; D possibly corresponds to TRBD1 (6 bases). V lost 5 bases and J lost 4, with 26 bases in between. The CDR3 length is 18 residues. Germline assignment: CDR1 MNHNY and CDR2 SVGAGI (reference sequence). The CDR3 region has the DNA TGTGCCAGCAGTCCCCCGCTCTTCAATGGACAGCCTGCCACTGAAGCTTTCTTT. This sequence encodes CASSPPLFNGQPATEAFF.

A word on this clone: This specimen includes other DNA sequences encoding the same CDR3. The V gene is TRBV12-3 or TRBV12-4, the J gene TRBJ1-2; D uncertain. Trimming pared 1 base from V and 2 bases from J, leaving 5 bases between. The CDR3 has 13 amino acids. DNA for the CDR3: TGTGCCAGCAGTTTAGGCAGGAACTATGGCTACACCTTC. Its translation is CASSLGRNYGYTF.

The chain recombines TRBV9 with TRBJ2-1; 11 bases match TRBD2. The germline V gene has CDR1 SGDLS and CDR2 YYNGEE. The CDR3 sequence is 16 residues long. V dropped 4 bases and J dropped 7; count of bases not matched to a gene: 10. The CDR3 sequence: CASSLALAGGENEQFF. The CDR3 DNA reads TGTGCCAGCAGCCTAGCCCTAGCGGGGGGCGAGAATGAGCAGTTCTTC. Based on the CDR3 plus reference TRBV9 and TRBJ2-1, the full variable domain is DSGVTQTPKHLITATGQRVTLRCSPRSGDLSVYWYQQSLDQGLQFLIQYYNGEERAKGNILERFSAQQFPDLHSELNLSSLELGDSALYFCASSLALAGGENEQFFGPGTRLTVL.

This clone was seen a single time. This chain uses TRBV9 with TRBJ2-1; 11 nucleotides align to TRBD2. Germline assignment: CDR1 SGDLS and CDR2 YYNGEE. The CDR3 runs to 16 residues. J lost 7 bases, V lost 3 bases, and 9 bases had no gene match. CDR3 in DNA: TGTGCCAGCAGCGAGATGTTTAGCGGGGGGGCGAATGAGCAGTTCTTC. This translates into CASSEMFSGGANEQFF.

The rearrangement uses TRBV4-1 and TRBJ2-3; D possibly corresponds to TRBD2 (6 bases). Trimming took 0 bases from V and 0 from J, leaving 7 bases between them. The length of the CDR3 is 15 residues. Germline CDR1 and CDR2: MGHRA and YSYEKL. As DNA, the CDR3 is TGCGCCAGCAGCCAAGACGCGGGAAGCACAGATACGCAGTATTTT. Amino acid sequence: CASSQDAGSTDTQYF.